The 19 T cell receptor beta chains reported below all come from one sample, sequenced in a study of immune heterogeneity within non-small cell lung tumors. It was with 32 V and 13 J primers that multiplex PCR amplified TCR beta CDR3. TCRdb fed the multiplex PCR reads into MiXCR, producing one record per CDR3 protein. The data hold a few thousand distinct CDR3 sequences, with 25% to 30% observed a single time. Samples each supplied about 600 ng of bulk tumor genomic DNA as template. Several spatially distant biopsies were obtained per primary tumor intraoperatively. Patients with untreated, newly diagnosed non-small cell lung cancer underwent curative surgery. Material: lung tumor tissue. The origin of the receptors is a man aged 55 to 70 with non-small cell lung cancer.

As for this clonotype: A read error is possible here, since a much larger clone lies one base away. The chain employs TRBV6-2 or TRBV6-3 and TRBJ1-6; D remains unclear. This CDR3 region has 15 residues. V was shortened by 2 bases and J by 4 bases, with 9 bases between the two germline ends. Germline assignment: CDR1 MNHEY and CDR2 SVGEGT. The CDR3 bases are TGTGCCAGCAGTTACACCTACAGATATAATTCACCCCTCCACTTT. Translation: CASSYTYRYNSPLHF.

By its share, this clonotype is medium-sized. The V call is TRBV19, the J call TRBJ1-2; 11 bases are a match to TRBD1. Germline V gene data show CDR1 as LNHDA and CDR2 as SQIVND (reference sequence). Unmatched junction bases numbered 7, after V lost 4 bases and J lost 0 bases. The CDR3 is made up of 17 amino acids. The CDR3 DNA sequence: TGTGCCAGTAGTAGAGCCGGGACAGGGGGTACTAACTATGGCTACACCTTC. This sequence encodes CASSRAGTGGTNYGYTF. Full variable domain (missing parts from reference TRBV19 and TRBJ1-2): DGGITQSPKYLFRKEGQNVTLSCEQNLNHDAMYWYRQDPGQGLRLIYYSQIVNDFQKGDIAEGYSVSREKKESFPLTVTSAQKNPTAFYLCASSRAGTGGTNYGYTFGSGTRLTVV.

As to this clonotype: A read error is possible here, since a much larger clone lies one base away. CDR3 in amino acids: CARSLWGSTGHRKRPYEQYF. CDR3 DNA sequence: TGTGCCAGAAGTTTATGGGGGTCCACAGGTCACCGCAAACGGCCCTACGAGCAGTACTTC. The V and J genes are TRBV28 and TRBJ2-7; perhaps D is TRBD1 or TRBD2 (5 bases each). Germline V lookup: CDR1 MDHEN, CDR2 SYDVKM. This CDR3 has 20 amino acids.

This chain links TRBV7-2 with TRBJ1-2; 8 bases fit TRBD1. Per germline, CDR1 SGHTA and CDR2 FQGNSA. The junction had 5 bases not matched to a gene; V was cut back by 4 bases and J by 4 bases. The length of the CDR3 is 14 residues. The CDR3 protein is CASSSGQGSYGYTF. CDR3 nucleotide sequence: TGTGCCAGCAGCTCCGGACAGGGATCCTATGGCTACACCTTC.

As for this clonotype: A much bigger clone sits one base away, suggesting this may be a read error. The rearrangement joins TRBV9 to TRBJ2-7; no definite D call. The germline V gene has CDR1 SGDLS and CDR2 YYNGEE. With 5 bases removed from V and 2 bases from J, the gap between germline ends came to 17 bases. The CDR3 runs to 15 residues. The CDR3 nucleotides read TGTGCCAGCAGAGTATCTACGGATTTCCCCTACGAGCAGTACTTC. Translating gives CASRVSTDFPYEQYF. Full variable domain (rest looked up from reference TRBV9 and TRBJ2-7): DSGVTQTPKHLITATGQRVTLRCSPRSGDLSVYWYQQSLDQGLQFLIQYYNGEERAKGNILERFSAQQFPDLHSELNLSSLELGDSALYFCASRVSTDFPYEQYFGPGTRLTVT.

This clonotype is categorized as medium-sized. The V gene is TRBV29-1, the J gene TRBJ2-1; 10 nucleotides align to TRBD2. Trimming removed 5 bases from V and 6 bases from J; junction bases left unmatched: 7. The CDR3 loop spans 14 amino acids. From germline, CDR1 is SQVTM and CDR2 ANQGSEA. CDR3 sequence: CSVILAGAVNEQFF. The CDR3 nucleotides are TGCAGCGTTATTCTAGCGGGAGCTGTCAATGAGCAGTTCTTC.

This clonotype appeared a few times. The CDR3 DNA sequence: TGTGCCAGCAGTCTGGACATCGAGGTGGAGACCCAGTACTTC. Translating it yields CASSLDIEVETQYF. The chain has TRBV2 and TRBJ2-5, with D possibly matching TRBD1 (5 bases). The germline V gene has CDR1 SNHLY and CDR2 FYNNEI. Trimming removed 5 bases from V and 5 bases from J, with 15 bases in between. This CDR3 has 14 residues.

This clonotype is medium-sized (0.01 to 0.1%). V and J are TRBV5-1 and TRBJ2-7; perhaps D is TRBD1 or TRBD2 (8 bases each). The germline V gene has CDR1 SGHRS and CDR2 YFSETQ. V dropped 4 bases and J dropped 2 bases, with 13 bases sitting between them. CDR3 length: 14 amino acids. CDR3 coding DNA: TGCGCCAGCAGCCGGGAGGGACAGGCCTACGAGCAGTACTTC. Its protein product is CASSREGQAYEQYF.

In this sample, this clonotype is large. The V and J genes are TRBV4-1 and TRBJ2-7; D may be TRBD1 (6 bases). From germline, CDR1 is MGHRA and CDR2 YSYEKL. The V and J ends lost 0 bases and 10 bases respectively, with 13 bases between them. This CDR3 contains 13 residues. The CDR3 DNA reads TGCGCCAGCAGCCAAGATCTTTGGACAGCACAGTACTTC. It encodes CASSQDLWTAQYF.

This chain links TRBV25-1 with TRBJ2-1; TRBD2 matches at 16 bases. Germline CDR1 is MGHDK and CDR2 is SYGVNS. The CDR3 is 15 residues long. Trimming removed 1 base from V and 10 bases from J; junction bases left unmatched: 1. This CDR3 reads CASSESGLAGGEQFF. In nucleotides, the CDR3 is TGTGCCAGCAGTGAATCGGGACTAGCGGGAGGGGAGCAGTTCTTC. The full variable domain, its missing parts supplied by reference TRBV25-1 and TRBJ2-1, is EADIYQTPRYLVIGTGKKITLECSQTMGHDKMYWYQQDPGMELHLIHYSYGVNSTEKGDLSSESTVSRIRTEHFPLTLESARPSHTSQYLCASSESGLAGGEQFFGPGTRLTVL.

About this clonotype itself: A read error may be the cause here, since a much bigger clone is one base away. This chain uses TRBV20-1 with TRBJ2-5; D may correspond to TRBD1 or TRBD2 (7 bases each). Per germline, CDR1 DFQATT and CDR2 SNEGSKA (reference sequence). The CDR3 totals 12 residues. The CDR3 DNA is TGCAGTGCGGGCAGGGGGGGAGAGACCGAGTACTTC. Translating it yields CSAGRGGETEYF.

Only a few counts were recorded for this clonotype. The chain links TRBV9 to TRBJ1-5; D is perhaps TRBD1 (5 bases). CDR3 length: 16 residues. CDR1 and CDR2 from the germline V gene are SGDLS and YYNGEE. V was shortened by 0 bases and J by 1 base, with 11 bases between the two germline ends. CDR3 DNA: TGTGCCAGCAGCGTAGGGGCCGGGGGGAGCAATCAGCCCCAGCATTTT. Amino acids: CASSVGAGGSNQPQHF.

This clonotype was seen only a few times. The rearrangement uses TRBV7-9 and TRBJ1-2; possible D gene TRBD1, 5 bases. CDR1 is SEHNR and CDR2 is FQNEAQ in the germline V gene (reference sequence). The length of the CDR3 is 14 residues. The V end lost 3 bases, the J end lost 3 bases, and 11 bases lay between the germline ends. The CDR3, as DNA: TGTGCCAGCAGCTTCCTCCGGGACGACTATGGCTACACCTTC. It codes for CASSFLRDDYGYTF.

This clonotype was seen a few times. The gene calls are TRBV7-9 and TRBJ2-2; a possible D gene is TRBD1 (5 bases). Germline loops: CDR1 SEHNR, CDR2 FQNEAQ (reference sequence). V gave up 4 bases and J gave up 4 bases, with 10 bases separating them. CDR3 length: 14 residues. The CDR3 bases are TGTGCCAGCAGCTCCAGGGTTGGCACCGGGGAGCTGTTTTTT. This codes for CASSSRVGTGELFF.

The V and J genes are TRBV7-2 and TRBJ2-3; D is undetermined. This CDR3 has 11 residues. V lost 2 bases and J lost 5, with 2 bases in between. CDR1 is SGHTA and CDR2 is FQGNSA in the germline V gene. In DNA form, the CDR3 reads TGTGCCAGCAGCTTAAAAGATACGCAGTATTTT. Translation gives CASSLKDTQYF.

This clonotype is classed as medium-sized. V and J are TRBV28 and TRBJ2-7; D might be TRBD2 (8 bases). The ends were cut back, 9 bases at V and 2 bases at J, with 26 bases in the middle. The CDR3 is 17 residues long. The germline CDR1 and CDR2 sequences are MDHEN and SYDVKM. The CDR3 region has the DNA TGTGCCAGTGCGAGGGGGCGGGAGGACTCTAAGACCTACGAGCAGTACTTC. Encoded protein: CASARGREDSKTYEQYF.

With regard to this clonotype: This may be a read error, as it is one base from a much larger clone. This chain connects TRBV20-1 to TRBJ2-3; 8 bases match TRBD2. Germline loops: CDR1 DFQATT, CDR2 SNEGSKA (reference sequence). The CDR3 contains 16 residues. The CDR3, as DNA: TGCAGTGCTAGTGTCTCCGGGAGGGCGTATTCAGATACGAAGTATTTT. Translating it yields CSASVSGRAYSDTKYF.

This clonotype was seen a few times. V gene TRBV29-1 combines with J gene TRBJ2-6, with a weak D call TRBD1 (6 bases). This CDR3 region has 15 residues. The V gene's germline CDR1 is SQVTM and CDR2 ANQGSEA. Trimming cost V 4 bases and J 0 bases, with 10 bases left between them. In DNA, the CDR3 is TGCAGCGTTGGACAGGCCAGCTCTGGGGCCAACGTCCTGACTTTC. It specifies CSVGQASSGANVLTF.

Turning to this clonotype: A much larger clone is a single base away; this may be a read error. The chain recombines TRBV7-9 with TRBJ1-5, with a tentative D call TRBD1 (5 bases). CDR1 and CDR2 from the germline V gene are SEHNR and FQNEAQ (reference sequence). The CDR3 sequence is 14 residues long. CDR3 loop: CAISPGTVNQPQHF. CDR3 DNA sequence: TGTGCCATCAGCCCCGGGACCGTCAATCAGCCCCAGCATTTT.